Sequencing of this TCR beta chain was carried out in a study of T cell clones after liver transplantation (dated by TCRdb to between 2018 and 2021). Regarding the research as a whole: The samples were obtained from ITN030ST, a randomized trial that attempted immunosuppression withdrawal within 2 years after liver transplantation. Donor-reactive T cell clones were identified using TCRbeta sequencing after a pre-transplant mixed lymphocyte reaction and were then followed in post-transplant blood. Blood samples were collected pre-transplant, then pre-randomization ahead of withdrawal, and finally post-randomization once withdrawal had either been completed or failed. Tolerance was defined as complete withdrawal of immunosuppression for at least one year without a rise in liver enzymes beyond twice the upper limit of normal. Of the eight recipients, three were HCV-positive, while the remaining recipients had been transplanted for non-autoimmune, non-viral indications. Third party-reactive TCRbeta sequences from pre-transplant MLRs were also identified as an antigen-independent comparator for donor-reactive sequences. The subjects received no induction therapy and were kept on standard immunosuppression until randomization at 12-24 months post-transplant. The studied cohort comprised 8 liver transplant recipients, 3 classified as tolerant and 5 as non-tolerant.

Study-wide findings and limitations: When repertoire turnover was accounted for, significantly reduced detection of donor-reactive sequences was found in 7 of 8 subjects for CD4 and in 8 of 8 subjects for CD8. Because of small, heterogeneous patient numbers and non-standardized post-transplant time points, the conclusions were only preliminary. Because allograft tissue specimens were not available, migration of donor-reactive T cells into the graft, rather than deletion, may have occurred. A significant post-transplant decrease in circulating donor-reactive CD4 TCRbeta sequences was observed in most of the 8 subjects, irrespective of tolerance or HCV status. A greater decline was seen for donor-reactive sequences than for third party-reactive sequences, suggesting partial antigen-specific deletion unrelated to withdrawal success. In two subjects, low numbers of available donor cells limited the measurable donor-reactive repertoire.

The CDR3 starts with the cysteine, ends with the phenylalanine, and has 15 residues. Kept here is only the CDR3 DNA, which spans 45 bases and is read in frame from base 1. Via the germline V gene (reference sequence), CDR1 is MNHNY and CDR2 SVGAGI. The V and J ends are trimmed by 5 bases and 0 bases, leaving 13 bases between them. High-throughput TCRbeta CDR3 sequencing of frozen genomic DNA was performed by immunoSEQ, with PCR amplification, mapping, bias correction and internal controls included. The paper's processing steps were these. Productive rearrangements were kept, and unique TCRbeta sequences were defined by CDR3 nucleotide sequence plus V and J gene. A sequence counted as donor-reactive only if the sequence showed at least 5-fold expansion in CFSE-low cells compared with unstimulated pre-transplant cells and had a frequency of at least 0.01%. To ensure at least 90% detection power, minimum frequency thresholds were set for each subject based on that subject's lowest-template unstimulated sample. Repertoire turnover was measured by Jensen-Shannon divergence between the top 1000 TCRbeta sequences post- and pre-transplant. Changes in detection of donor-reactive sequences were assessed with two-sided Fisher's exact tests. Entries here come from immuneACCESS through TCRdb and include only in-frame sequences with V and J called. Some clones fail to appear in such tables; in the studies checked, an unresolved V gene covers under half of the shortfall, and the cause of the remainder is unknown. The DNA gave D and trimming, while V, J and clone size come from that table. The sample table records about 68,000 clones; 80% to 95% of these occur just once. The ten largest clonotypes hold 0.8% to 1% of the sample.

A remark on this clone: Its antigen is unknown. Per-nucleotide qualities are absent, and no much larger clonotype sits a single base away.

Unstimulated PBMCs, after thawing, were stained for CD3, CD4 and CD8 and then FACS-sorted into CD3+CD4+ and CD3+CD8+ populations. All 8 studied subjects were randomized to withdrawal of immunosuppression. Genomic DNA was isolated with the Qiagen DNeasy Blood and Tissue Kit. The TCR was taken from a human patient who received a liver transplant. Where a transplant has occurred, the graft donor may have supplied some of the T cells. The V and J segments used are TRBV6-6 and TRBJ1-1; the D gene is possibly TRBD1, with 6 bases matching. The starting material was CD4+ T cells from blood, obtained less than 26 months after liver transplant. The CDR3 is CASSLPGTLNTEAFF. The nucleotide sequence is TGTGCCAGCAGTCTCCCAGGGACATTGAACACTGAAGCTTTCTTT.